This T cell receptor (beta chain) appears in the sequencing data of a study of CD4 T cells in relation to SARS-CoV-2 and coronaviruses. On the study more broadly: ViraFEST: roughly 10-day antigen culture of PBMCs, then TCR beta CDR3 sequencing. The restricting HLA molecule for shared crossreactive spike epitopes was mapped. Study results and caveats: In around two thirds of donors, memory CD4+ clonotypes crossrecognized SARS-CoV-2 and at least one common cold coronavirus spike.

Concerning this clone: Its antigen remains unidentified.

Data came from immunoSEQ multiplex PCR; TCRdb stores just in-frame clones and leaves some out. Seen here are tens of thousands of clones, more than 60% observed once, and the top ten hold around 18%. The CDR3 length is 12 residues. Germline V gives CDR1 SGHAT, CDR2 FQNNGV. V was pared by 4 bases and J by 6 bases, with 9 bases between. The unexposed donors gave CD4+ T cells in about 2011-2018, prior to COVID-19. Isolation of CD4+ T cells took place after nine to ten days in culture. As cell numbers allowed, unexposed-donor CD4+ T cells faced SARS-CoV-2 S/N and four cold-coronavirus spikes. The origin of this receptor is a human donor in good health. The rearrangement links TRBV11-2 to TRBJ1-1; D gene unclear. Sequencing input: CD4+ T cells from PBMCs, cultured in vitro. As DNA, the CDR3 is TGTGCCAGCAGCTCAGACACCCCTGAAGCTTTCTTT. Its protein product is CASSSDTPEAFF.